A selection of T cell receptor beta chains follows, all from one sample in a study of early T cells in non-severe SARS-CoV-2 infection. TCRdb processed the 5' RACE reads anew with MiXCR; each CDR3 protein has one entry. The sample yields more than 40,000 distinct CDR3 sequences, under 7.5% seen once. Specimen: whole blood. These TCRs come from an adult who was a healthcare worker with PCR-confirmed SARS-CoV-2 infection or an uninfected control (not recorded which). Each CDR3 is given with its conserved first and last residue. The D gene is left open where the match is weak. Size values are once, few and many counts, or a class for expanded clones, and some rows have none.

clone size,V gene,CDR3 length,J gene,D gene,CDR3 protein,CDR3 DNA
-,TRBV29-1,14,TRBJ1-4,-,CSARAATTNEKLFF,TGCAGCGCCAGGGCAGCAACAACTAATGAAAAACTGTTTTTT
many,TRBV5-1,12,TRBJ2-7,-,CASSSGSWEQYF,TGCGCCAGCAGCTCAGGATCTTGGGAGCAGTACTTC
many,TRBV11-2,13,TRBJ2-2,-,CASSFQRTGELFF,TGTGCCAGCAGCTTTCAACGCACCGGGGAGCTGTTTTTT
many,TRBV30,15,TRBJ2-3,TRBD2,CAWSVVRGGSGTQYF,TGTGCCTGGAGTGTAGTGCGGGGGGGCAGCGGTACGCAGTATTTT
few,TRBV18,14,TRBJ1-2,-,CASSPGASDYGYTF,TGTGCCAGCTCACCTGGGGCCTCTGACTATGGCTACACCTTC
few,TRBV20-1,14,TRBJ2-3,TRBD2,CSADGTTNKDTQYF,TGCAGTGCTGATGGGACTACCAATAAAGATACGCAGTATTTT
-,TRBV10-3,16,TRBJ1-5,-,CAISETPARGNQPQHF,TGTGCCATCAGTGAGACACCAGCTCGGGGTAATCAGCCCCAGCATTTT
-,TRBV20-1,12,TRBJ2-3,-,CSADRGTDTQYF,TGCAGTGCCGACCGGGGCACAGATACGCAGTATTTT
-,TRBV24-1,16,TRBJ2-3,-,CATSGQDLPSTDTQYF,TGTGCCACCAGTGGACAGGACCTACCTAGCACAGATACGCAGTATTTT
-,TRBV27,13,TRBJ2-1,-,CASSFGNYNEQFF,TGTGCCAGCAGTTTTGGGAACTACAATGAGCAATTCTTC
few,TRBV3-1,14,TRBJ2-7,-,CASSQLQVSYEQYF,TGTGCCAGCAGCCAACTTCAGGTTTCCTACGAGCAGTACTTC
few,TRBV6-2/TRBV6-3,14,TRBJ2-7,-,CASTLGALHYEQYF,TGTGCCAGCACCCTGGGGGCACTACACTACGAGCAGTACTTC
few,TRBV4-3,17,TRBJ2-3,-,CASSRVLGERGTDTQYF,TGCGCCAGCAGCCGGGTCCTGGGGGAACGGGGCACAGATACGCAGTATTTT
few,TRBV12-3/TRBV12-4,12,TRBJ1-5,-,CASSRGQTPQHF,TGTGCCAGCAGCCGTGGACAGACACCCCAGCATTTT
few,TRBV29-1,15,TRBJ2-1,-,CSVDRVGAGYNEQFF,TGCAGCGTTGACCGTGTTGGGGCGGGCTACAATGAGCAGTTCTTC
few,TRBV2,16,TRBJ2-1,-,CASSDGGGESYNEQFF,TGTGCCAGCTCTGATGGAGGGGGCGAGTCCTACAATGAGCAGTTCTTC
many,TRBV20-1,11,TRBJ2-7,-,CSASVDYEQYF,TGCAGTGCTAGCGTAGACTACGAGCAGTACTTC
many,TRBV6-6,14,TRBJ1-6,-,CASSLESGNSPLHF,TGTGCCAGCAGTCTTGAGTCGGGGAATTCACCCCTCCACTTT
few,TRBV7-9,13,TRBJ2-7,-,CASSSHTAYEQYF,TGTGCCAGCAGCTCACACACGGCCTACGAGCAGTACTTC
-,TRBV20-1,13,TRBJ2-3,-,CSAMDPRVNTQYF,TGCAGTGCTATGGACCCTCGGGTGAATACGCAGTATTTT
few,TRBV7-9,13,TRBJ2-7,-,CASSIGRAYEQYF,TGTGCCAGCAGCATCGGACGGGCCTACGAGCAGTACTTC
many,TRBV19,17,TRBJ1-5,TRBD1,CASSMNPGQGSNQPQHF,TGTGCCAGTAGTATGAACCCCGGACAGGGAAGCAATCAGCCCCAGCATTTT
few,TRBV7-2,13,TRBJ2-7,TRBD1,CASSFDRGEEQYF,TGTGCCAGCAGCTTTGACAGGGGCGAGGAGCAGTACTTC
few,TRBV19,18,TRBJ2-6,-,CASTERTVKWSGANVLTF,TGCGCCTCTACGGAGCGAACAGTAAAATGGTCTGGGGCCAACGTCCTGACTTTC
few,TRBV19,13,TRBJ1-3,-,CATGGTSGNTIYF,TGTGCCACCGGGGGGACCTCTGGAAACACCATATATTTT
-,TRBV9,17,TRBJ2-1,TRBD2,CASTLSGLAGDYNEQFF,TGTGCCAGCACCCTAAGCGGACTAGCGGGGGATTACAATGAGCAGTTCTTC
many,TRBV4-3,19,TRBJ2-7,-,CASSQDLGPGLATAYEQYF,TGCGCCAGCAGCCAAGATTTGGGACCTGGATTGGCCACTGCCTACGAGCAGTACTTC
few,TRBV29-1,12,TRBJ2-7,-,CSVDSGLGEQYF,TGCAGCGTTGATTCGGGGTTGGGGGAGCAGTACTTC
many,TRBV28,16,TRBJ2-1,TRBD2,CASGSSGGPPYNEQFF,TGTGCCAGCGGGAGTAGCGGGGGGCCCCCCTACAATGAGCAGTTCTTC
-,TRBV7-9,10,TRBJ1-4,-,CASSNEKLFF,TGTGCCAGCTCTAATGAAAAACTGTTTTTT
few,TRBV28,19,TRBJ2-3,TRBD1,CASSYPGQGMSQEADTQYF,TGTGCCAGCAGTTACCCGGGACAGGGTATGTCTCAAGAAGCAGATACGCAGTATTTT
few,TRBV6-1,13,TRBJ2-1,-,CAIRRDDYNEQFF,TGTGCCATCCGCCGGGACGATTACAATGAGCAGTTCTTC
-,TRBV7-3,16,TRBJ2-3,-,CASSERGGSSTDTQYF,TGTGCCAGCAGCGAAAGGGGGGGCTCTAGCACAGATACGCAGTATTTT
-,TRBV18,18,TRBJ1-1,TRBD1,CASSPPSTSRGLNTEAFF,TGTGCCAGCTCACCACCGTCCACCTCAAGGGGGCTGAACACTGAAGCTTTCTTT
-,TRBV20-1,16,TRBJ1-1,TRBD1,CSAREPWRTGNTEAFF,TGCAGTGCTAGAGAACCTTGGAGGACAGGGAACACTGAAGCTTTCTTT
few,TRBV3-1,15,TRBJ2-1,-,CASSQTATGYNEQFF,TGTGCCAGCAGCCAAACGGCAACGGGGTACAATGAGCAGTTCTTC
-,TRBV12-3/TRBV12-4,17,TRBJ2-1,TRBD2,CASSLFGLAGAYNEQFF,TGTGCCAGCAGTCTATTTGGACTAGCGGGGGCCTACAATGAGCAGTTCTTC
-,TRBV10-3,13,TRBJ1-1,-,CAISPWMNTEAFF,TGTGCCATCTCCCCTTGGATGAACACTGAAGCTTTCTTT
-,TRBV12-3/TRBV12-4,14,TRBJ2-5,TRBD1,CASNADRAQETQYF,TGTGCCAGCAACGCGGACAGGGCTCAAGAGACCCAGTACTTC
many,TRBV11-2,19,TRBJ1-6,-,CASSLVGGGIGSYNSPLHF,TGTGCCAGCAGCTTAGTCGGAGGGGGTATAGGGTCCTATAATTCACCCCTCCACTTT
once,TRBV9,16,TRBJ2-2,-,CASSPRGSPSTGELFF,TGTGCCAGCAGCCCAAGGGGTAGCCCCTCAACCGGGGAGCTGTTTTTT
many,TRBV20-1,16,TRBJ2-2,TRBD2,CSARDPRLAVSGELFF,TGCAGTGCTAGAGATCCAAGACTAGCGGTTTCCGGGGAGCTGTTTTTT
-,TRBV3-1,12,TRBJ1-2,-,CASSPSNYGYTF,TGTGCCAGCAGCCCCTCTAACTATGGCTACACCTTC